This is a list of T cell receptor beta chains from one sample in a study of T cells in Graves' hyperthyroidism and ophthalmopathy. TCRdb itself ran the multiplex PCR reads through MiXCR, one entry per CDR3 protein. The table has 300,000 to 400,000 distinct CDR3 sequences, under 25% seen once. The specimen was blood. The source is a woman aged 50 to 65 with Graves' hyperthyroidism. Each CDR3 is given with its conserved first and last residue. The D gene is left open where the match is weak. The size of a clone is reported for some rows only, either as once, few or many, or as a class for expanded clones.

D: TRBD1; size: many; J: TRBJ2-7; V: TRBV5-1; CDR3: CASRTGNYEQYF; DNA: TGCGCCAGCCGGACAGGGAACTACGAGCAGTACTTC
D: NA; size: many; J: TRBJ2-1; V: TRBV20-1; CDR3: CSAHERLHHEQFF; DNA: TGCAGTGCTCACGAACGGCTGCACCATGAGCAGTTCTTC
D: NA; size: NA; J: TRBJ2-2; V: TRBV11-1; CDR3: CASSGRDRGLFF; DNA: TGTGCCAGCAGCGGCAGGGATCGGGGGCTGTTTTTT
D: TRBD1; size: NA; J: TRBJ2-3; V: TRBV6-4; CDR3: CASSEKGAADTQYF; DNA: TGTGCCAGCAGTGAAAAGGGGGCAGCAGATACGCAGTATTTT
D: NA; size: many; J: TRBJ1-1; V: TRBV3-1; CDR3: CASSAVAYTEAFF; DNA: TGTGCCAGCTCTGCGGTAGCGTACACTGAAGCTTTCTTT
D: TRBD2; size: few; J: TRBJ2-3; V: TRBV6-1; CDR3: CAVASGNTDTQYF; DNA: TGTGCCGTTGCTAGCGGGAACACAGATACGCAGTATTTT
D: TRBD2; size: NA; J: TRBJ2-7; V: TRBV7-8; CDR3: CASSLRLAGGGEQYF; DNA: TGTGCCAGCAGCCTCAGACTAGCGGGAGGAGGCGAGCAGTACTTC
D: NA; size: many; J: TRBJ1-6; V: TRBV12-3/TRBV12-4; CDR3: CASSLGGVNSPLHF; DNA: TGTGCCAGCAGTTTAGGAGGGGTAAATTCACCCCTCCACTTT
D: TRBD2; size: many; J: TRBJ2-1; V: TRBV30; CDR3: CAWSRLAAYNEQFF; DNA: TGTGCCTGGAGTCGTCTAGCGGCCTACAATGAGCAGTTCTTC
D: TRBD1; size: few; J: TRBJ1-3; V: TRBV20-1; CDR3: CSAREGQGSGNTIYF; DNA: TGCAGTGCTAGAGAGGGACAGGGCTCTGGAAACACCATATATTTT
D: TRBD2; size: many; J: TRBJ2-1; V: TRBV3-1; CDR3: CASSQWPGLAGGRHNEQFF; DNA: TGTGCCAGCAGCCAATGGCCGGGACTAGCGGGGGGGCGCCACAATGAGCAGTTCTTC
D: TRBD1; size: many; J: TRBJ1-5; V: TRBV7-9; CDR3: CASSVGTGDHQPQHF; DNA: TGTGCCAGCAGCGTCGGGACAGGGGATCATCAGCCCCAGCATTTT
D: TRBD2; size: few; J: TRBJ2-5; V: TRBV6-1; CDR3: CASSPTNPRLAGSQETQYF; DNA: TGTGCCAGCAGTCCTACAAACCCTCGACTAGCGGGGAGTCAAGAGACCCAGTACTTC
D: NA; size: NA; J: TRBJ2-1; V: TRBV2; CDR3: CASSSLRIHEQFF; DNA: TGTGCCAGCAGCTCCCTTAGGATCCATGAGCAGTTCTTC
D: NA; size: few; J: TRBJ2-2; V: TRBV6-5; CDR3: CASSYQGSNTGELFF; DNA: TGTGCCAGCAGTTACCAGGGTTCGAACACCGGGGAGCTGTTTTTT
D: NA; size: few; J: TRBJ2-7; V: TRBV6-2/TRBV6-3; CDR3: CASSYSDRRVLYEQYF; DNA: TGTGCCAGCAGTTACTCGGACAGGAGGGTCCTCTACGAGCAGTACTTC
D: NA; size: NA; J: TRBJ2-5; V: TRBV2; CDR3: CASTRGRVVGETQYF; DNA: TGTGCCAGCACCCGGGGACGGGTTGTGGGTGAGACCCAGTACTTC
D: TRBD2; size: once; J: TRBJ2-5; V: TRBV20-1; CDR3: CSGSGTSGSRAETQYF; DNA: TGCAGTGGTTCCGGGACTAGCGGGAGTCGCGCAGAGACCCAGTACTTC
D: TRBD2; size: many; J: TRBJ2-1; V: TRBV6-1; CDR3: CASGTSVYNEQFF; DNA: TGTGCCAGCGGGACTAGCGTTTACAATGAGCAGTTCTTC
D: NA; size: NA; J: TRBJ2-7; V: TRBV2; CDR3: CASTLGRANSYEQYF; DNA: TGTGCCAGCACTTTGGGCCGGGCGAACTCCTACGAGCAGTACTTC
D: TRBD2; size: NA; J: TRBJ2-3; V: TRBV12-5; CDR3: CASGRGGPSTDTQYF; DNA: TGTGCTAGTGGTCGCGGGGGGCCTAGCACAGATACGCAGTATTTT
D: TRBD1; size: NA; J: TRBJ2-7; V: TRBV6-1; CDR3: CASRSGTGEQYF; DNA: TGTGCCAGCAGATCAGGGACAGGAGAGCAGTACTTC
D: NA; size: NA; J: TRBJ2-1; V: TRBV30; CDR3: CAWSGGSGGDNEQFF; DNA: TGTGCCTGGAGCGGAGGTTCCGGAGGGGACAATGAGCAGTTCTTC
D: NA; size: few; J: TRBJ1-5; V: TRBV3-1; CDR3: CASSPLGQPQHF; DNA: TGTGCCAGCAGCCCCCTAGGTCAGCCCCAGCATTTT
D: NA; size: many; J: TRBJ1-1; V: TRBV5-6; CDR3: CASSLVRWGMSTEAFF; DNA: TGTGCCAGCAGCTTGGTTCGTTGGGGCATGAGCACTGAAGCTTTCTTT
D: NA; size: NA; J: TRBJ2-4; V: TRBV28; CDR3: CASSLDQDKGIQYF; DNA: TGTGCCAGCAGTTTAGACCAAGACAAGGGGATTCAGTACTTC
D: TRBD2; size: NA; J: TRBJ2-3; V: TRBV19; CDR3: CASSIPGLAPLDTQYF; DNA: TGTGCCAGTAGTATTCCGGGACTAGCCCCCCTTGATACGCAGTATTTT
D: NA; size: many; J: TRBJ1-2; V: TRBV28; CDR3: CASSYGVNYGYTF; DNA: TGTGCCAGCAGTTACGGGGTTAACTATGGCTACACCTTC
D: NA; size: few; J: TRBJ1-4; V: TRBV6-1; CDR3: CASSDRLGEKLFF; DNA: TGTGCCAGCAGTGATCGTCTGGGGGAAAAACTGTTTTTT
D: TRBD1; size: few; J: TRBJ2-3; V: TRBV15; CDR3: CATSARDRGSWDTQYF; DNA: TGTGCCACCAGCGCAAGGGACAGGGGGTCTTGGGATACGCAGTATTTT
D: NA; size: NA; J: TRBJ2-1; V: TRBV10-2; CDR3: CASSESYRPRFNEQFF; DNA: TGCGCCAGCAGTGAGTCATACAGGCCAAGATTCAATGAGCAGTTCTTC